The 11 T cell receptor beta chains in this list originate from one sample, sequenced in a study of OX40 agonist ivuxolimab in advanced cancers. The data were produced by immunoSEQ multiplex PCR, yet TCRdb's version contains in-frame clones alone and is incomplete. The sample includes roughly 30,000 clones, over 90% of them seen just once. The material was CD4+ or CD8+ T cells sorted from blood, obtained in a trial of the OX40 agonist ivuxolimab. Receptor source: an adult with an advanced solid tumor such as melanoma, head and neck, liver or kidney cancer.

The J gene is TRBJ1-2, the V gene TRBV4-3; maybe TRBD1 (5 bases). Between the trimmed V and J ends, which lost 1 base and 4 bases, there was a span of 13 bases. Germline V gene lookup returns CDR1 LGHNA and CDR2 YSLEER. This CDR3 has 15 amino acids. The DNA of the CDR3 is TGCGCCAGCAGCCAAGTGGGGCAGACCGTCTATGGCTACACCTTC. It yields the protein CASSQVGQTVYGYTF.

The chain carries TRBV13 and TRBJ2-7; tentatively, D is TRBD2 (7 bases). Germline-derived CDR1 and CDR2 are PRHDT and FYEKMQ (reference sequence). The CDR3 is made up of 15 amino acids. V dropped 0 bases and J dropped 3 bases, with 12 bases sitting between them. DNA of the CDR3: TGTGCCAGCAGCTTAGGGAGGAGGGGGGGCTACGAGCAGTACTTC. Translation gives CASSLGRRGGYEQYF. The variable domain in full, with the rest retrieved from reference TRBV13 and TRBJ2-7, is AAGVIQSPRHLIKEKRETATLKCYPIPRHDTVYWYQQGPGQDPQFLISFYEKMQSDKGSIPDRFSAQQFSDYHSELNMSSLELGDSALYFCASSLGRRGGYEQYFGPGTRLTVT.

V is TRBV6-1 and J is TRBJ2-1; 9 bases match TRBD1. CDR3 length: 14 amino acids. Germline CDR1 reads MNHNS; CDR2 reads SASEGT. V was pared by 2 bases and J by 7 bases, with 3 bases of the junction left unmatched. CDR3: CASSEPGTGNEQFF. CDR3 DNA: TGTGCCAGCAGTGAACCCGGGACAGGGAATGAGCAGTTCTTC.

The chain has TRBV27 and TRBJ1-2, with TRBD1 as a possible D gene (5 bases). Trimming cost V 3 bases and J 6 bases, with 14 bases left between them. From germline, CDR1 is MNHEY and CDR2 SMNVEV (reference sequence). This CDR3 is built from 14 residues. This CDR3 reads CASSFLGTSNGYTF. In DNA form, the CDR3 reads TGTGCCAGCAGTTTCCTTGGGACTTCCAATGGCTACACCTTC.

The chain has TRBV4-1 and TRBJ2-2; D ambiguous. The CDR3 covers 13 residues. Germline CDR1 and CDR2: MGHRA and YSYEKL. V was trimmed by 0 bases and J by 5 bases, leaving 4 bases between them. The CDR3 region has the DNA TGCGCCAGCAGCCAAGAAAGTACCGGGGAGCTGTTTTTT. It is translated as CASSQESTGELFF.

The chain employs TRBV14 and TRBJ2-4; TRBD2 aligns across 13 bases. CDR1 is SGHDN and CDR2 is FVKESK in the germline V gene. This CDR3 has 21 residues. V lost 2 bases to trimming and J lost 0 bases; unmatched junction nucleotides: 13. The CDR3 reads CASSQRTSGGSGVLAKNIQYF. The CDR3 coding sequence is TGTGCCAGCAGCCAACGGACTAGCGGGGGATCTGGGGTTTTAGCCAAAAACATTCAGTACTTC.

A note on this clone: A read error may account for a junction end that differs from germline. The V gene is TRBV4-1, the J gene TRBJ1-4; possibly TRBD1 for D (6 bases). The CDR3 length is 16 residues. Germline CDR1 MGHRA, CDR2 YSYEKL. Written as DNA, the CDR3 is TGTGCCAGCACCTTGGGGGGCGCCGCAACTAATGAAAAACTGTTTTTT. The encoded protein is CASTLGGAATNEKLFF.

V and J are TRBV12-5 and TRBJ2-5, with 11 bases lining up with TRBD2. Germline loops: CDR1 LGHNT, CDR2 FRNRAP. The V segment lost 5 bases and the J segment 4 bases; nucleotides outside the gene matches: 15. The CDR3 consists of 18 residues. The CDR3 sequence: CASGVGVQTSGERETQYF. The CDR3 DNA reads TGTGCTAGTGGTGTTGGGGTCCAGACTAGCGGGGAAAGAGAGACCCAGTACTTC.

This chain joins TRBV7-2 and TRBJ2-5; 10 bases line up with TRBD2. Germline CDR1 is SGHTA and CDR2 is FQGNSA. The length of the CDR3 is 16 residues. Trimming cost V 5 bases and J 4 bases; bases outside gene matches: 10. The CDR3: CASSRSGRPPGETQYF. CDR3 nucleotides: TGTGCCAGCAGCCGTAGCGGGAGGCCCCCTGGAGAGACCCAGTACTTC.

Only a few counts were recorded for this clone. The V and J genes are TRBV19 and TRBJ1-1; no definite D call. This CDR3 has 11 residues. V shed 3 bases and J shed 6 bases, with 5 bases lying between them. CDR1 is LNHDA, CDR2 SQIVND, per germline (reference sequence). The CDR3 here is CASSIGPEAFF. The DNA for the CDR3 is TGTGCCAGTAGTATTGGGCCTGAAGCTTTCTTT.

V usage is TRBV5-6 and J usage is TRBJ1-5; no reliable D call. Trimming took 1 base from V and 7 from J, leaving 6 bases between them. CDR1 is SGHDT and CDR2 is YYEEEE in the germline V gene. The CDR3 contains 12 residues. CDR3 coding DNA: TGTGCCAGCAGCTTGATCGGCCAGCCCCAGCATTTT. This gives the protein CASSLIGQPQHF.